The 10 T cell receptor beta chains in this list originate from one sample, sequenced in a study of cytomegalovirus exposure and HLA in healthy donors. PCR primers comprised 60 Vbeta and 13 Jbeta primers. This table comes from immunoSEQ multiplex PCR, and its TCRdb copy is limited to in-frame clones, with some not included. In the table there are approximately 120,000 clones, about two thirds of which are singletons. Sequenced material: PBMCs. These receptors originate from a man aged 30-40 years in good health and CMV-seronegative.

This rearrangement joins TRBV6-1 to TRBJ2-5; a possible D gene is TRBD1 (6 bases). This CDR3 region has 12 residues. Germline lookup yields CDR1 MNHNS and CDR2 SASEGT. V was clipped by 7 bases and J by 11 bases, with 17 bases between them. In DNA, the CDR3 is TGTGCCAGCAAACAGGGTTCTACAGAGCAGTACTTC. This sequence encodes CASKQGSTEQYF.

The chain carries TRBV9 and TRBJ2-3, with 7 bases identical to TRBD2. In germline, CDR1 is SGDLS, CDR2 YYNGEE. This CDR3 contains 18 residues. V gave up 1 base and J gave up 5 bases; unmatched junction bases: 16. The CDR3 bases are TGTGCCAGCAGCGTAAGCCCTTCGGGCGGGGGTGGTCAAGATACGCAGTATTTT. This translates into CASSVSPSGGGGQDTQYF.

The chain combines TRBV2 with TRBJ2-7; D not resolved. The germline CDR1 and CDR2 sequences are SNHLY and FYNNEI. The CDR3 totals 14 residues. Trimming removed 3 bases from V and 2 bases from J, with 11 bases in between. Here the CDR3 reads CASSDSPTPYEQYF. The CDR3 coding sequence is TGTGCCAGCAGTGATAGTCCTACCCCCTACGAGCAGTACTTC. The full variable domain, completed using reference TRBV2 and TRBJ2-7, is EPEVTQTPSHQVTQMGQEVILRCVPISNHLYFYWYRQILGQKVEFLVSFYNNEISEKSEIFDDQFSVERPDGSNFTLKIRSTKLEDSAMYFCASSDSPTPYEQYFGPGTRLTVT.

The chain combines TRBV5-4 with TRBJ2-2; D unclear. This CDR3 has 15 residues. CDR1 and CDR2 from the germline V gene are SGHNT and YYREEE (reference sequence). Trimming shortened V by 0 bases and J by 4 bases, and 10 bases separated the two germline ends. The CDR3 DNA reads as TGTGCCAGCAGCTTGGGGGCCGTTGGCACCGGGGAGCTGTTTTTT. Its translation: CASSLGAVGTGELFF.

The rearrangement uses TRBV18 and TRBJ1-3; D remains ambiguous. V lost 1 base and J lost 4, with 11 bases in between. Germline CDR1 reads KGHSH; CDR2 reads LQKENI. The CDR3 loop spans 15 amino acids. The CDR3 region has the DNA TGTGCCAGCTCACCACGTCGGGAAAGCGGAAACACCATATATTTT. This sequence encodes CASSPRRESGNTIYF.

The rearrangement joins TRBV5-1 to TRBJ1-5, with unresolved D. This CDR3 spans 14 amino acids. The germline V and J ends were trimmed by 4 bases and 6 bases, with 14 bases remaining between them. The germline V gene has CDR1 SGHRS and CDR2 YFSETQ. This chain's CDR3 is CASSPDPTGQPQHF. In nucleotides, the CDR3 is TGCGCCAGCAGCCCCGACCCTACGGGTCAGCCCCAGCATTTT.

The chain employs TRBV19 and TRBJ1-2, with D possibly TRBD1 on 5 matching bases. Germline CDR1 and CDR2: LNHDA and SQIVND (reference sequence). V was cut by 5 bases and J by 3 bases, with 16 bases left in between. The CDR3 is 15 residues long. The CDR3 spells CASSPRLTAHYGYTF. CDR3 nucleotide sequence: TGTGCCAGTAGTCCAAGGTTGACAGCGCACTATGGCTACACCTTC.

This clone was recorded once. The chain employs TRBV4-1 and TRBJ2-2; 7 bases are shared with TRBD1. With 9 bases clipped from V and 2 bases from J, the junction kept 12 bases outside the gene matches. Germline assignment: CDR1 MGHRA and CDR2 YSYEKL. The CDR3 is 16 amino acids. DNA of the CDR3: TGCGCCAGTCTCCCCCGACAGGGCTTTAACACCGGGGAGCTGTTTTTT. As protein: CASLPRQGFNTGELFF.

The chain uses TRBV5-6 and TRBJ2-5; D uncertain. Gene TRBJ2-7 matches the end of the DNA better, so the J call may be wrong. The CDR3 length is 16 residues. Per the germline V gene, CDR1 is SGHDT and CDR2 is YYEEEE. CDR3 sequence: CASSLLKRSSPYEQYF. DNA for the CDR3: TGTGCCAGCAGCTTGCTTAAGCGTTCCTCCCCCTACGAGCAGTACTTC.

This clone has a handful of counts. The J gene is TRBJ1-4, the V gene TRBV5-4; 11 bases line up with TRBD1. The CDR3 runs 15 residues. V was clipped by 0 bases and J by 6 bases; unmatched bases: 1. Per the germline V gene, CDR1 is SGHNT and CDR2 is YYREEE (reference sequence). CDR3 region: CASSLAGQGDEKLFF. The CDR3 nucleotides read TGTGCCAGCAGCTTGGCGGGACAGGGGGATGAAAAACTGTTTTTT.